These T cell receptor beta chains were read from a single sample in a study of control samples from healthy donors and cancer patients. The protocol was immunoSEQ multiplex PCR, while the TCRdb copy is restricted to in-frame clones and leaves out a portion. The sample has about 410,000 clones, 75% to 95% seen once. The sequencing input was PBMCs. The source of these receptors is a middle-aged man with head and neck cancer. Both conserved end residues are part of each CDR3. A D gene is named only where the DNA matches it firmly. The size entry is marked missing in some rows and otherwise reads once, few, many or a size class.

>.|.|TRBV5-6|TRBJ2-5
TGTGCCAGCAGCTGGTTTTCAGGGGATGAGGGAGAGACCCAGTACTTC
CASSWFSGDEGETQYF
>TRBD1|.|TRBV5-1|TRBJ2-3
TGCGCCAGCAGGACAGGGGACACAGATACGCAGTATTTT
CASRTGDTDTQYF
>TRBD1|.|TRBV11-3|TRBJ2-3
TGTGCCAGCACCCTGGACAGGGGGCTAGGGGATACGCAGTATTTT
CASTLDRGLGDTQYF
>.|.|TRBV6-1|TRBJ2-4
TGTGCCAGCAGTGATACAGGGATGGGCAAAAACATTCAGTACTTC
CASSDTGMGKNIQYF
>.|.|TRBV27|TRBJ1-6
TGTGCCAGCAGTTCGGGTAATTCACCCCTCCACTTT
CASSSGNSPLHF
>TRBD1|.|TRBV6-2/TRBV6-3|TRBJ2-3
TGTGCCAGCAGTGACAGGGGGCACGCAGATACGCAGTATTTT
CASSDRGHADTQYF
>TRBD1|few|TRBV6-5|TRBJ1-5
TGTGCCAGCAGTCCGACAGGGGGCGGGTGGCCCCAGCATTTT
CASSPTGGGWPQHF
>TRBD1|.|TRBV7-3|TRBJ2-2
TGTGCCAGCAGCCACGACAGGGCCACCGGGGAGCTGTTTTTT
CASSHDRATGELFF
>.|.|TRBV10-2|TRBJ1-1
TGCGCCAGCAGCGCCCAAGGATTGAACACTGAAGCTTTCTTT
CASSAQGLNTEAFF
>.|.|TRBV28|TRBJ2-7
TGTGCCAGCAGTTTCAGGGTTACCTACGAGCAGTACTTC
CASSFRVTYEQYF
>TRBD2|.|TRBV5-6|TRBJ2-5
TGTGCCAGCAGCTTGGCCGGGCTAGCGGGTGGTCCGACCCAGTACTTC
CASSLAGLAGGPTQYF
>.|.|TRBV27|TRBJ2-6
TGTGCCAGTGGGGCCAGCTCTGGGGCCAACGTCCTGACTTTC
CASGASSGANVLTF
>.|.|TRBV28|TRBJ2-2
TGTGCCAGCACCTCTCCCACAGGGTGGGCCGGGGAGCTGTTTTTT
CASTSPTGWAGELFF
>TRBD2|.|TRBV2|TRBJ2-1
TGTGCCAGCAGTGAAGCGATAGCGGGAGAAGGGGGTGAGCAGTTCTTC
CASSEAIAGEGGEQFF
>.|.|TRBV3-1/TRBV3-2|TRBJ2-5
TGTGCCAGCAGCCATACTACCACAGGGTTCCAGACCCAGTACTTC
CASSHTTTGFQTQYF
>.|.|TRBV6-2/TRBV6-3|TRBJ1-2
TGTGCCAGCAGCCCCATAGCCCCGAGGAATGGCTACACCTTC
CASSPIAPRNGYTF
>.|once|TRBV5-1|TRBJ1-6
TGCGCCAGCAGTCCCGATCTTCAGGTCCTCGGGAATTCACCCCTCCACTTT
CASSPDLQVLGNSPLHF
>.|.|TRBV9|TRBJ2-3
TGTGCCAGCACAGATGGATTATCAGATACGCAGTATTTT
CASTDGLSDTQYF
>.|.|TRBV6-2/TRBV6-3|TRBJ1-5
TGTGCCAGCAGTTCCCGACAGCGTAGCAATCAGCCCCAGCATTTT
CASSSRQRSNQPQHF
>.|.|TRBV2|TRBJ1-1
TGTGCCAGCAGTGACCCCAGGGTGAACACTGAAGCTTTCTTT
CASSDPRVNTEAFF
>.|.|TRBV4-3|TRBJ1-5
TGCGCCAGCAGCCAAGGATTAGGACCTCAGCCCCAGCATTTT
CASSQGLGPQPQHF
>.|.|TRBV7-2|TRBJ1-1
TGTGCCAGCAGCTTAGTTGTGGGTCCATCTTTGAACACTGAAGCTTTCTTT
CASSLVVGPSLNTEAFF